This T cell receptor beta chain was observed in a study of shared clonotypes between healthy human individuals. Study information: Aged between 18 and 49, the donors were two women and three men.

V was pared by 4 bases and J by 0 bases, with 17 bases between. The CDR3 covers 16 residues. CDR1 is SGHNT, CDR2 YYREEE, per germline (reference sequence). Sequencing was performed with immunoSEQ multiplex PCR; in TCRdb, only in-frame clones are kept and a portion is missing. The sample gives more than 450,000 clones, 79% of which show up once; 10% to 15% is in the top ten. What was sequenced was PBMCs. The gene calls are TRBV5-4 and TRBJ2-7; D is perhaps TRBD1 (6 bases). This clonotype was sampled from a woman in her thirties or forties in good health. Some clones in this sample may be carry-over from other donors' samples. The CDR3 loop reads CASSRQQGLSSYEQYF. CDR3 sequence (DNA): TGTGCCAGCAGCAGACAGCAGGGGCTCAGCTCCTACGAGCAGTACTTC.